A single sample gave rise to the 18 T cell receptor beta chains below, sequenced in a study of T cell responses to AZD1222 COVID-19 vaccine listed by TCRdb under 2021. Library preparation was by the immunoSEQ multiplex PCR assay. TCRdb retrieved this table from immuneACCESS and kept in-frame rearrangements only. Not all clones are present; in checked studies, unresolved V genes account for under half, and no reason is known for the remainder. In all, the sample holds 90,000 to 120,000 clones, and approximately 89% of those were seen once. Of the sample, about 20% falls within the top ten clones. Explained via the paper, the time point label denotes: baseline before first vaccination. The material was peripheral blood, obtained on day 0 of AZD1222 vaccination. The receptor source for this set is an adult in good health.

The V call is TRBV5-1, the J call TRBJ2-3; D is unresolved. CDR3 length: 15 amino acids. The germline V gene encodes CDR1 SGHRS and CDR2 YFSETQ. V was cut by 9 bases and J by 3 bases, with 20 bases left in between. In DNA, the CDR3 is TGCGCCACCTCGGGTGAAGGAATTAAGACAGATACGCAGTATTTT. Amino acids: CATSGEGIKTDTQYF.

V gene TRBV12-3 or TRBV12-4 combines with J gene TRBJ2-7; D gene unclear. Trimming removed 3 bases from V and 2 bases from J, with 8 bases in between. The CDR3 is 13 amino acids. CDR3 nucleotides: TGTGCCAGCAGTTTGTTGACACCCTACGAGCAGTACTTC. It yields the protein CASSLLTPYEQYF.

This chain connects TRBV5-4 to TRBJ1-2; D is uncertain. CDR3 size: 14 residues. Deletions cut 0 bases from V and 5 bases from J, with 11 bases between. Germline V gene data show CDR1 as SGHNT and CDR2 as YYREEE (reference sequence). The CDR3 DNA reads TGTGCCAGCAGCTTGGCCGGGGTAGGGTATGGCTACACCTTC. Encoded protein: CASSLAGVGYGYTF.

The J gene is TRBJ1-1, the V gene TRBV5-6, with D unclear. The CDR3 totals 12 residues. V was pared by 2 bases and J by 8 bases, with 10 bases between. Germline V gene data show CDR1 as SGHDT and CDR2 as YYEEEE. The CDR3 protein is CASSFAQREAFF. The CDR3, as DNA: TGTGCCAGCAGCTTCGCCCAGCGCGAAGCTTTCTTT.

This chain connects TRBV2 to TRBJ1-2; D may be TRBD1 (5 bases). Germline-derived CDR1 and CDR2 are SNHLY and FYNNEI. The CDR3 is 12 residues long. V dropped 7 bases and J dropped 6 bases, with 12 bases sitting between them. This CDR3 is CASNTGADGYTF. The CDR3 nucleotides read TGTGCCAGCAACACCGGGGCCGATGGCTACACCTTC.

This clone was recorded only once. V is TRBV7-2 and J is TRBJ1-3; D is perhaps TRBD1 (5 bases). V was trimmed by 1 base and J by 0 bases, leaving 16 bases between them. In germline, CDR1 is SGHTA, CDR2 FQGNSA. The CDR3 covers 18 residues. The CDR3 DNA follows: TGTGCCAGCAGCTTAGTAGCCCCGGGGCAGTCCTCTGGAAACACCATATATTTT. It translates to CASSLVAPGQSSGNTIYF.

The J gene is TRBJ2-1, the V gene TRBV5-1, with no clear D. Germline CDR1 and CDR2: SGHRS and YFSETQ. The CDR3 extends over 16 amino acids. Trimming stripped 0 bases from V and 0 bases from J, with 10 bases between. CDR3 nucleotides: TGCGCCAGCAGCTTGGAGGTGGTAAGCTCCTACAATGAGCAGTTCTTC. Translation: CASSLEVVSSYNEQFF.

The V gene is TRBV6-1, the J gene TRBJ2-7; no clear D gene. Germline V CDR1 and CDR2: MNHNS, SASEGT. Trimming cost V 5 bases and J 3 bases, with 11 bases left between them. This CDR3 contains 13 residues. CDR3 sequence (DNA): TGTGCCAGCAGTACGGCGGTAGTCTACGAGCAGTACTTC. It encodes CASSTAVVYEQYF.

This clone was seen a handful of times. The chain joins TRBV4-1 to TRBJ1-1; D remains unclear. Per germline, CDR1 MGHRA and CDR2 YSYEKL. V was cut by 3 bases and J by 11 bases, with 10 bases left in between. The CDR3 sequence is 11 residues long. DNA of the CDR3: TGCGCCAGCAGCCAGGATCTCCGGGCTTTCTTT. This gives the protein CASSQDLRAFF.

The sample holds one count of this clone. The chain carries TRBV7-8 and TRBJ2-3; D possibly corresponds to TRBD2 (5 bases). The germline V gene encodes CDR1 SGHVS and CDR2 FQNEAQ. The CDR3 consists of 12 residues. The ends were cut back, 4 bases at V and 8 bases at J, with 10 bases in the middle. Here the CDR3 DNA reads TGTGCCAGCAGCTCGGGATTTTCTACGCAGTATTTT. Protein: CASSSGFSTQYF.

In nucleotides, the CDR3 is TGTGCCACCAGCAGTGGCAACTCTGGAAACACCATATATTTT. It translates to CATSSGNSGNTIYF. V is TRBV15 and J is TRBJ1-3; D ambiguous. The CDR3 extends over 14 amino acids. V shed 3 bases and J shed 0 bases, with 6 bases lying between them. Germline V gives CDR1 LNHNV, CDR2 YYDKDF (reference sequence).

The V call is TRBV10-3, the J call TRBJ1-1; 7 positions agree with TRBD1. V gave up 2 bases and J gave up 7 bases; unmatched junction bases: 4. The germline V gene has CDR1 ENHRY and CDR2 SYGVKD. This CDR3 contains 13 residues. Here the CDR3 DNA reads TGTGCCATCAGTGAGGTCACAGGGGTTGAAGCTTTCTTT. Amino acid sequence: CAISEVTGVEAFF.

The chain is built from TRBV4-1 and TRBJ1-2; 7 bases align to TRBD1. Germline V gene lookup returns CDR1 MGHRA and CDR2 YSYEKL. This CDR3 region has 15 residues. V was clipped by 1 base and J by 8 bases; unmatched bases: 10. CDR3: CASSQAGQGDMGYTF. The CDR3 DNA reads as TGCGCCAGCAGCCAAGCCGGCCAGGGGGACATGGGCTACACCTTC.

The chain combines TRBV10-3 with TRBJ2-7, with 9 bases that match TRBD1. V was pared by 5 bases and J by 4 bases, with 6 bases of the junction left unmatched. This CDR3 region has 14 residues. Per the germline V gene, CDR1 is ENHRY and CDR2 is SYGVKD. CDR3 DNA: TGTGCCATCAGTTCGGGACAGGGTTATTACGAGCAGTACTTC. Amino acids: CAISSGQGYYEQYF.

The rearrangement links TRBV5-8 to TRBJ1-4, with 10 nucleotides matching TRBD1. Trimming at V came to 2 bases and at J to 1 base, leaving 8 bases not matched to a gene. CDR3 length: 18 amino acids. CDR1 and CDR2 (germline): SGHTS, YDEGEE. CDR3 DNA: TGTGCCAGCAGCTTTAGTATGACAGGGGGCAGAACTAATGAAAAACTGTTTTTT. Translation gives CASSFSMTGGRTNEKLFF.

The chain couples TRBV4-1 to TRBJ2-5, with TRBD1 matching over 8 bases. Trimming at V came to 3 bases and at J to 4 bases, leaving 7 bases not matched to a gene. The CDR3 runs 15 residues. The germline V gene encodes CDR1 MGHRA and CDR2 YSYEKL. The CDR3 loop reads CASSQVGQGGETQYF. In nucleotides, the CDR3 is TGCGCCAGCAGCCAGGTCGGACAGGGAGGAGAGACCCAGTACTTC.

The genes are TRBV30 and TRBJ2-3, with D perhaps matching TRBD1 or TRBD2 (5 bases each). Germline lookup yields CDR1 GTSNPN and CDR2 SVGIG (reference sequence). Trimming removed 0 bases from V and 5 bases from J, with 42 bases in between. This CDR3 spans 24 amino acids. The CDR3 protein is CAWSVFFSWVPLRDPARAVDTQYF. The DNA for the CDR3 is TGTGCCTGGAGTGTTTTTTTTTCCTGGGTCCCACTCCGGGACCCTGCCCGGGCGGTAGATACGCAGTATTTT.

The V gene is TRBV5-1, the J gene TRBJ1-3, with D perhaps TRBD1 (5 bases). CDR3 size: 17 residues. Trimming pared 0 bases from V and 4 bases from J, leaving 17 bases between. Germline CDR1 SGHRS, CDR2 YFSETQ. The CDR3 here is CASSLDTGGPSGNTIYF. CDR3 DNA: TGCGCCAGCAGCTTGGATACGGGGGGACCATCCGGAAACACCATATATTTT. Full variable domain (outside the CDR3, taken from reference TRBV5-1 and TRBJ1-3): KAGVTQTPRYLIKTRGQQVTLSCSPISGHRSVSWYQQTPGQGLQFLFEYFSETQRNKGNFPGRFSGRQFSNSRSEMNVSTLELGDSALYLCASSLDTGGPSGNTIYFGEGSWLTVV.